This T cell receptor beta chain was profiled in a study of tumor and adjacent non-tumor tissue in lung cancer. Study-level information: There were some 11 adenocarcinoma, a couple of squamous cell carcinoma and 1 small cell lung cancer cases. Stage I to III disease affected ten to eleven men and roughly five women aged roughly 30 to 76.

With respect to this clonotype: The germline gene is not matched at one end of the junction; a read error may be the cause.

No cell sorting was done before RNA was extracted from the tissue. A modified ARM-PCR protocol with three rounds of nested PCR amplified TCRbeta. TCRdb re-called the multiplex PCR reads through MiXCR, storing one row per CDR3 protein. The table records around 140,000 distinct CDR3 sequences, roughly 70% of them present only once. This TCR was recovered from a man in his 60s with small cell lung cancer. Sequenced sample: lung tumor tissue.

CDR3 nucleotide sequence: TGTGCCATCAGCCCAGACAGTTATTACACCGGGGAGCTGTTTTTT. It encodes CAISPDSYYTGELFF. V is TRBV11-3 and J is TRBJ2-2, with a possible D match to TRBD1 (5 bases). Germline V CDR1 and CDR2: SGHNT, YENEEA. The CDR3 consists of 15 residues.